This TCR beta chain emerged from a study of T cell repertoires in cytomegalovirus infection (dated by TCRdb to about 2019). About the study as a whole: Because public TCR beta signatures pointed to carriage of CMV infection together with the matching HLA type, the HLA type of each donor mattered for the analysis. Overall study results and their limits: In the ex vivo response, HLA-C-restricted CMV-specific TCR beta clonotypes were dominant, and in two of eight donors the single most frequent clonotype came from this HLA-C-restricted group. Carriers of CMV infection plus the relevant HLA type were discriminated by the cumulative frequency of public TCR beta family members in the study cohort and in an independent approximately 360-donor cohort.

On this clonotype: What this receptor recognizes is not known. It has no much larger one-base neighbor in the sample; base qualities were not kept.

Sequences MGHRA (CDR1) and YSYEKL (CDR2) are obtained from the germline V gene. Counted from cysteine to phenylalanine, this CDR3 has 14 amino acids. Just the 42-base CDR3 DNA is kept, in frame starting at base 1. After removal of 0 bases from V and 5 bases from J, the junction retains 4 bases not matched to a gene. The listed sequencing device is Illumina HiSeq 1500. TCRdb reprocessed the public reads (quality trimming at Q25 with fastp, clone calling with MiXCR) and kept in-frame beta chains. Each record represents a unique CDR3 protein, reported with the most common genes and DNA among its rows. The sample table holds 450,000 to 650,000 distinct CDR3 sequences, of which 26% were seen once. Of the sample, over 10% falls within the top ten clones.

This chain joins TRBV4-1 to TRBJ2-7; the junction holds 7 bases that match TRBD2. This receptor was identified in a human donor in good health (CMV status not recorded). Some clones in this sample may be carry-over from other donors' samples. The sample comprised PBMCs. The DNA reads as follows: TGCGCCAGCAGCCAAGAAACGGGAGGAGACGAGCAGTACTTC. Translated, this gives CASSQETGGDEQYF.